This TCR beta chain was profiled in a study of T cell responses to AZD1222 COVID-19 vaccine. As for this clone: Its target is not known.

The V gene lost 4 bases and the J gene lost 4 bases, with 16 bases spanning the gap. This CDR3 is built from 15 residues. Germline values: CDR1 MDHEN, CDR2 SYDVKM. Findings and caveats of the study: Only six or seven AZD1222 recipients were seropositive at baseline.

Measured with immunoSEQ multiplex PCR; TCRdb has only the in-frame clones, and not every one. The sample gives under 120,000 clones, around 94% of which show up once; approximately 2.2% is in the top ten. The sample in question was peripheral blood, obtained on day 0 of AZD1222 vaccination. The chain recombines TRBV28 with TRBJ1-2; D is uncertain. The sequence derives from an adult in good health. CDR3 in amino acids: CASSSEARGVYGYTF. As DNA, the CDR3 is TGTGCCAGCAGTTCCGAGGCACGGGGAGTCTATGGCTACACCTTC.